The clone carrying this T cell receptor beta chain was seen many times. Antigen unknown. This record comes from a study of T cells after yellow fever vaccination. Overall study: Low-cell-number fractions underwent preparation using SMART-Seq v4 Ultra Low Input.

CDR1 SGHRS and CDR2 YFSETQ come from the germline V gene. Unmatched junction bases numbered 4, after V lost 4 bases and J lost 2 bases. The CDR3 has 14 amino acids. Synthesis of TCR cDNA relied on 5'RACE template switching, which attached a universal primer site and UMIs. A single record per CDR3 protein comes from TCRdb applying MiXCR to the 5' RACE reads. Of about 300,000 distinct CDR3 sequences listed, roughly 6.8% were seen once; the top ten hold about 18%. The study's findings and limits: Contaminants from the bulk population, in the form of abundant clonotypes, could be found in FACS-sorted repertoires.

Specimen: PBMCs, collected roughly 46 days after the first yellow fever vaccination. This sequence joins TRBV5-1 and TRBJ1-1; 8 bases fit TRBD1. This clonotype was sampled from a young man who received the YFV17D yellow fever vaccine. The CDR3 nucleotides read TGCGCCAGCAGCCCCGGGACAGGAAACACTGAAGCTTTCTTT. Its translation is CASSPGTGNTEAFF. Complete variable domain (other parts from reference TRBV5-1 and TRBJ1-1): KAGVTQTPRYLIKTRGQQVTLSCSPISGHRSVSWYQQTPGQGLQFLFEYFSETQRNKGNFPGRFSGRQFSNSRSEMNVSTLELGDSALYLCASSPGTGNTEAFFGQGTRLTVV.